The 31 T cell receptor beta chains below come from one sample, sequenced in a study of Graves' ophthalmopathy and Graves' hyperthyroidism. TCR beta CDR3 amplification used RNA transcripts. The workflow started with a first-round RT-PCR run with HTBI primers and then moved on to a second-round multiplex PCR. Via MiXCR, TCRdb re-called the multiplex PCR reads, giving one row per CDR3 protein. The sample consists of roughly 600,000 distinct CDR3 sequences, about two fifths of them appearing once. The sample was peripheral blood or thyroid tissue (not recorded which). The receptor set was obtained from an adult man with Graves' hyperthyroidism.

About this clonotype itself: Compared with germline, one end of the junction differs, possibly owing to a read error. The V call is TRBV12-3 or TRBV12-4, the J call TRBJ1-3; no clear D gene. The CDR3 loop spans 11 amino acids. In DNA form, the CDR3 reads TGTGCCTCCAGCTCTGGAAACGCCATATATTTT. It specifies CASSSGNAIYF.

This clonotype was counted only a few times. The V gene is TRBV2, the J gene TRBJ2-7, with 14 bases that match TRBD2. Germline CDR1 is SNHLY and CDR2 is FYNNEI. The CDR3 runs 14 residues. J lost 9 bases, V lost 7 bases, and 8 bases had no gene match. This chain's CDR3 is CASTSTSGRAGQYF. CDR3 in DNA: TGTGCCAGCACCTCGACTAGCGGGAGGGCTGGGCAGTACTTC.

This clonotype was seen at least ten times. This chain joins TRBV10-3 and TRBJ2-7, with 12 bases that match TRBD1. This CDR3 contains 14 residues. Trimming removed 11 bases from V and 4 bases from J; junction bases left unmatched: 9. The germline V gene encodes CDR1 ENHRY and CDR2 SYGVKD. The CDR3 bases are TGTGCCGACCCCCGGGACAGGGGGCAATACGAGCAGTACTTC. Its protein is CADPRDRGQYEQYF.

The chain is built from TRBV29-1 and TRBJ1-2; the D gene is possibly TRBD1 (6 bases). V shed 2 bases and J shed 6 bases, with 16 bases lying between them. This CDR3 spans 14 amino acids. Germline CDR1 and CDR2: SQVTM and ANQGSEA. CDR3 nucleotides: TGCAGCGTTGAACCCTGGGGGCAGATCCATGGCTACACCTTC. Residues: CSVEPWGQIHGYTF.

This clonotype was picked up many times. The CDR3 bases are TGCAGCGTCAGGAGGCGTGGGACTGAAGCTTTCTTT. Protein: CSVRRRGTEAFF. V usage is TRBV29-1 and J usage is TRBJ1-1; D is unresolved. In germline, CDR1 is SQVTM, CDR2 ANQGSEA. There are 12 residues in the CDR3. V was trimmed by 6 bases and J by 5 bases, leaving 13 bases between them.

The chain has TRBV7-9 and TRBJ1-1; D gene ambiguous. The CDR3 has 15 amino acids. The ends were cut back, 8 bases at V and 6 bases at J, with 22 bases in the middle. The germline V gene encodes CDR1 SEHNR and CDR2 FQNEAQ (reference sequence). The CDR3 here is CASSPPGRLQAEAFF. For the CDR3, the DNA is TGTGCCAGCTCACCGCCCGGACGACTTCAGGCTGAAGCTTTCTTT.

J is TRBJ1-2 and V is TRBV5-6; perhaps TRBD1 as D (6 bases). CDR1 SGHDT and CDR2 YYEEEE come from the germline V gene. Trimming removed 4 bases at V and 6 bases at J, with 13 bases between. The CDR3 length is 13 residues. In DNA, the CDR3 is TGTGCCAGCAGCCCCGCCGGGACAAATGGCTACACCTTC. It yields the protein CASSPAGTNGYTF.

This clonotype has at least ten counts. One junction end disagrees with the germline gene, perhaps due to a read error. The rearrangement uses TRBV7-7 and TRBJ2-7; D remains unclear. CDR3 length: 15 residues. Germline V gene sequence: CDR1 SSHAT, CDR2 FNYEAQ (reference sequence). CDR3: CASSLRYGNSYEQYF. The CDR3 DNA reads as TGTGCTAGCAGCCTGCGTTACGGCAACTCCTACGAGCAGTACTTC.

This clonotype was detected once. The CDR3 sequence: CASSLAPGGLEYGYTF. In nucleotides, the CDR3 is TGTGCCAGCAGCTTAGCGCCGGGGGGGCTGGAATATGGCTACACCTTC. This chain connects TRBV7-2 to TRBJ1-2; tentatively, D is TRBD1 (6 bases). The CDR3 is made up of 16 amino acids. The V and J ends lost 0 bases and 5 bases respectively, with 16 bases between them. Germline V lookup: CDR1 SGHTA, CDR2 FQGNSA. The full variable domain, its missing parts supplied by reference TRBV7-2 and TRBJ1-2, is GAGVSQSPSNKVTEKGKDVELRCDPISGHTALYWYRQSLGQGLEFLIYFQGNSAPDKSGLPSDRFSAERTGGSVSTLTIQRTQQEDSAVYLCASSLAPGGLEYGYTFGSGTRLTVV.

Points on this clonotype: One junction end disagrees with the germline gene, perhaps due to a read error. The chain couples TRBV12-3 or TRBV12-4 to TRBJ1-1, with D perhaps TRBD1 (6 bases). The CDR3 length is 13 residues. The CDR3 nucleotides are TGTGCCAGCCGGGAACAGGGAACGAATGAAGCTTCCTTT. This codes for CASREQGTNEASF.

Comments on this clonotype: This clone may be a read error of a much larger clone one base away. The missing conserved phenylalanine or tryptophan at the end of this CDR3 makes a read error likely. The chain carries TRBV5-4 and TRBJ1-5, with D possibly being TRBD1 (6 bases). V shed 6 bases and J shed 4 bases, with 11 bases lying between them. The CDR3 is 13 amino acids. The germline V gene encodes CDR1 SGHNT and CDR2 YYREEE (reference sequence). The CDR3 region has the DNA TGTGCCAGCACCCTTACAGGGAATCAGCCCCAGCATCTT. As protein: CASTLTGNQPQHL.

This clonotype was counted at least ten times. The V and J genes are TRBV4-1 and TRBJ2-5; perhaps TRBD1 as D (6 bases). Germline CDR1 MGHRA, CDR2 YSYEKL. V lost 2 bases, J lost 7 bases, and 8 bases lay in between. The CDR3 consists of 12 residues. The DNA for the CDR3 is TGCGCCAGCAGCCAACCAGGGGCGACCCAGTACTTC. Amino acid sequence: CASSQPGATQYF.

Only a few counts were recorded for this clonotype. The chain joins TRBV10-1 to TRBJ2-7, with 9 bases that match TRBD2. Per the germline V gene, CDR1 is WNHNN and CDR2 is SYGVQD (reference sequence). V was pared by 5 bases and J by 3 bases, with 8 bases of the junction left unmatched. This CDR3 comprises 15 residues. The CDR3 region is CASSKISGGVYEQYF. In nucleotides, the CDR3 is TGCGCCAGCAGTAAAATTAGCGGGGGTGTCTACGAGCAGTACTTC.

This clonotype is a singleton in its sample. CDR3 nucleotide sequence: TGTGCCAGCCCCTACGAGAGTCTCAATCAGCCCCAGCATTTT. It yields the protein CASPYESLNQPQHF. V usage is TRBV7-9 and J usage is TRBJ1-5, with unresolved D. V lost 8 bases and J lost 3, with 14 bases in between. CDR3 length equals 14 residues. CDR1 is SEHNR and CDR2 is FQNEAQ in the germline V gene (reference sequence).

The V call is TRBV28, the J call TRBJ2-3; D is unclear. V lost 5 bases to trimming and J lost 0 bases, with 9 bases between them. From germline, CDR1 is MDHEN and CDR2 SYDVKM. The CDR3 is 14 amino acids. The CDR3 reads CASSKTPSTDTQYF. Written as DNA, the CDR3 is TGTGCCAGCAGTAAGACGCCTAGCACAGATACGCAGTATTTT.

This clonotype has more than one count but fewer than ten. CDR3 nucleotides: TGCGCCAGCAGCCAAGATAAAGGGCTTGTGGGGGGAGAAGGTGGCTACACCTTC. Protein product: CASSQDKGLVGGEGGYTF. The rearrangement joins TRBV4-1 to TRBJ1-2; possible D gene TRBD1, 5 bases. V lost 0 bases and J 7 bases, leaving 24 bases between the germline ends. The CDR3 totals 18 residues. Germline V gene lookup returns CDR1 MGHRA and CDR2 YSYEKL.

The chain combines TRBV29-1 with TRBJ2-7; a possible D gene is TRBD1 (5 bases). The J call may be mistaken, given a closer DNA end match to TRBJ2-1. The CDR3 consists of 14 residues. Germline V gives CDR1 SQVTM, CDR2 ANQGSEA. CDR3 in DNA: TGCAGCGTTGAAGAAAGGGGCGTCTACAATGAGCAGTTCTTC. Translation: CSVEERGVYNEQFF.

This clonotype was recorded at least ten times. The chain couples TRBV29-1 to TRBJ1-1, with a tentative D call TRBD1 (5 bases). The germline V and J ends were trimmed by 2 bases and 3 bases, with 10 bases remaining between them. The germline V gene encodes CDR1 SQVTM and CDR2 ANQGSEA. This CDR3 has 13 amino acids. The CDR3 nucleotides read TGCAGCGTTGAACTGGGGGGGGACACTGAAGCTTTCTTT. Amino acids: CSVELGGDTEAFF.

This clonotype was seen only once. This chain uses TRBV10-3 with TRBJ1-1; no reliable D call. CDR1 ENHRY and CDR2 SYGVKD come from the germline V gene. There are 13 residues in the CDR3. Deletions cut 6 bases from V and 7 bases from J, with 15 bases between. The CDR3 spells CAISTQGIFEAFF. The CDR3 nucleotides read TGTGCCATCAGCACCCAAGGGATTTTTGAAGCTTTCTTT.

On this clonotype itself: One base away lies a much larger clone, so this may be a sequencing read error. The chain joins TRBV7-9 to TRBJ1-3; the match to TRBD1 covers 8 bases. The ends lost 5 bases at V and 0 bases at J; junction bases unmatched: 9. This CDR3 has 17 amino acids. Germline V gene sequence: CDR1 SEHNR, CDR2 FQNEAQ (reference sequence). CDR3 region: CASSPVGQGGSGNTIYF. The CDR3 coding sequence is TGTGCCAGCAGCCCCGTCGGACAGGGCGGCTCTGGAAACACCATATATTTT.

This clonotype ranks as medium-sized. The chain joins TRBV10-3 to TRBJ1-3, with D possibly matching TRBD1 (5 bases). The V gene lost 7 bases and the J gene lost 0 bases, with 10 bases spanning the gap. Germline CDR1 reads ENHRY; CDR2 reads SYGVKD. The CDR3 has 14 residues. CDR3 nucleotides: TGTGCCATCAATACCGGGACCTCTGGAAACACCATATATTTT. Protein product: CAINTGTSGNTIYF.

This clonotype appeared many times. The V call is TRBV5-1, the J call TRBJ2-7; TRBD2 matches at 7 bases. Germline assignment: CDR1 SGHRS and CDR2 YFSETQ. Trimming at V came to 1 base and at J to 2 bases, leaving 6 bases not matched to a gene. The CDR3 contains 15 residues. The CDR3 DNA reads TGCGCCAGCAGCTTGTATGGGGGAGGGCCCTACGAGCAGTACTTC. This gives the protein CASSLYGGGPYEQYF.

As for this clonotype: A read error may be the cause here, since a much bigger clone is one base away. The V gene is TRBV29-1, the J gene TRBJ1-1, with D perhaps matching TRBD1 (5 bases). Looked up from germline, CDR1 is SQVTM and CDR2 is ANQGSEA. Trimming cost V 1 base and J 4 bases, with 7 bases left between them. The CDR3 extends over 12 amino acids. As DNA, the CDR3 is TGCAGCGTTGAAGGACAGAGCACTGAAGCTTTCTTT. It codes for CSVEGQSTEAFF.

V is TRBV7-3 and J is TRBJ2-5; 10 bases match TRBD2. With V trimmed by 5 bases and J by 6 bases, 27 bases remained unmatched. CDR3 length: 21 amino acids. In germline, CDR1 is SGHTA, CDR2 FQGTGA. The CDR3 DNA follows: TGTGCCAGCAGCAATCCGGACGGACGAGGGGTTAGCGGGGGGATGGCGAAGACCCAGTACTTC. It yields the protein CASSNPDGRGVSGGMAKTQYF. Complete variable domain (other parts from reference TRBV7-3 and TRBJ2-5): GAGVSQTPSNKVTEKGKYVELRCDPISGHTALYWYRQSLGQGPEFLIYFQGTGAADDSGLPNDRFFAVRPEGSVSTLKIQRTERGDSAVYLCASSNPDGRGVSGGMAKTQYFGPGTRLLVL.

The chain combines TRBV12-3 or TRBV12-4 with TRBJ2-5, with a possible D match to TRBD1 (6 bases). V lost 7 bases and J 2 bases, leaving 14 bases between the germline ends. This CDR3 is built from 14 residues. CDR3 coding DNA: TGTGCCAGCACCAGGGGACCCGAGCAAGAGACCCAGTACTTC. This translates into CASTRGPEQETQYF.

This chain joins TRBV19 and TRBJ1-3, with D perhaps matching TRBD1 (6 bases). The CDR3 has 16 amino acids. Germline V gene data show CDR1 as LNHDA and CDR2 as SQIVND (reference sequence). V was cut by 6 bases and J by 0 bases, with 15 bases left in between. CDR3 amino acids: CASSHRVSLSGNTIYF. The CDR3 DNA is TGTGCCAGTAGCCACAGGGTGAGCCTCTCTGGAAACACCATATATTTT.

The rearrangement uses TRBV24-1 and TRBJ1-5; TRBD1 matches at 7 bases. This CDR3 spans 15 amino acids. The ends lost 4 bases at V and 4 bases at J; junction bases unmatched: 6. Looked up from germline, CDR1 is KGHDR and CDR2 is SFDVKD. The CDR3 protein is CATSEYGQENQPQHF. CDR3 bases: TGTGCCACCAGTGAATACGGACAGGAAAATCAGCCCCAGCATTTT.

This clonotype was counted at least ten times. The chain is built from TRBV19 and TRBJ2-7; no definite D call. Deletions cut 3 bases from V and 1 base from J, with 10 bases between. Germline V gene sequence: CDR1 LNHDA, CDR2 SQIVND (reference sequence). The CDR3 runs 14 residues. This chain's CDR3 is CASSIAGESYEQYF. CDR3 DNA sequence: TGTGCCAGTAGTATCGCTGGTGAATCCTACGAGCAGTACTTC.

The CDR3 sequence is CSVEVGISQPQHF. CDR3 nucleotides: TGCAGCGTTGAAGTAGGGATAAGTCAGCCCCAGCATTTT. The chain has TRBV29-1 and TRBJ1-5, with unresolved D. Germline CDR1 and CDR2: SQVTM and ANQGSEA. CDR3 length equals 13 residues. Trimming took 1 base from V and 6 from J, leaving 10 bases between them.

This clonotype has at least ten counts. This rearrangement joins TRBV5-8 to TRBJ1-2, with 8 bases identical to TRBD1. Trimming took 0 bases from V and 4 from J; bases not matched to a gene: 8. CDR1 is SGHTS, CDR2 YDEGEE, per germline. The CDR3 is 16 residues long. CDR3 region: CASSLGPGGIGYGYTF. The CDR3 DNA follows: TGTGCCAGCAGCTTGGGGCCAGGGGGCATAGGCTATGGCTACACCTTC.

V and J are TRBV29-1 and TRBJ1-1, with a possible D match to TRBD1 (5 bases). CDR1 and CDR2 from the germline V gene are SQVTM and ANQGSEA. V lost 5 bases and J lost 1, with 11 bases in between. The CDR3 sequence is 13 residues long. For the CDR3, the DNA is TGCAGCGTTACCCCACAGGCGAACACTGAAGCTTTCTTT. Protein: CSVTPQANTEAFF.